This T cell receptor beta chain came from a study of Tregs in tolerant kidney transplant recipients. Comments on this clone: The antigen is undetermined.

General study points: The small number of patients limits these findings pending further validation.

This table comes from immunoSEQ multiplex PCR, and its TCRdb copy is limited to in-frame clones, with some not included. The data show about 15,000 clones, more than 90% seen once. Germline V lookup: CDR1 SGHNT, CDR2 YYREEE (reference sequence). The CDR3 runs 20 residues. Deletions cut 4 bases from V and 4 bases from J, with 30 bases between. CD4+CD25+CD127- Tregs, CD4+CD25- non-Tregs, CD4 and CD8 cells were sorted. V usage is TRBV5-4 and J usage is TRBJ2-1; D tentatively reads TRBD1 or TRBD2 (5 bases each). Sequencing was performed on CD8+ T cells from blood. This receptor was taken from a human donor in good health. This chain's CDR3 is CASSALPRDPSRPSYNEQFF. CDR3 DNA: TGTGCCAGCAGCGCCCTCCCCCGGGACCCGTCTCGGCCGTCTTACAATGAGCAGTTCTTC.